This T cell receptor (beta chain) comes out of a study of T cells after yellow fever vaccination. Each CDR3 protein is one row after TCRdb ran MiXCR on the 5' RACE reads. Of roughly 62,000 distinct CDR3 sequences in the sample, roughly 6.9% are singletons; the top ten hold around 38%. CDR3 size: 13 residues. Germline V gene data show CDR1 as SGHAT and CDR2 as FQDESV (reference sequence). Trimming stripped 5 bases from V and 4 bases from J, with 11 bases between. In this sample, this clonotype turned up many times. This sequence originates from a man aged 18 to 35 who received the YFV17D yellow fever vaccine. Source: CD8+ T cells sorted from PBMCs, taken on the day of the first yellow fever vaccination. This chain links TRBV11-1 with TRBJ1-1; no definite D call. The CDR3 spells CASSLGRFTEAFF. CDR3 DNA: TGTGCCAGCAGCCTGGGCAGGTTCACTGAAGCTTTCTTT.